This T cell receptor beta chain was obtained from a study of T cell responses to AZD1222 COVID-19 vaccine. As for the study in general: Second-dose recipients at about 4 or about 12 weeks were treated as one pooled group.

Measured with immunoSEQ multiplex PCR; TCRdb has only the in-frame clones, and not every one. Of some 120,000 clones in the sample, 89% were seen once. This clone was picked up one time. Antigen specificity is unknown. Study-wide results and caveats: There were repertoire samples only from the period after the peak T cell response.

The CDR3 spans 19 residues. V lost 5 bases to trimming and J lost 0 bases; unmatched junction nucleotides: 12. The sequence was collected from an adult in good health. The V call is TRBV5-3, the J call TRBJ2-6; TRBD1 matches at 9 bases. TRBV5-3 is known as an ORF, though its function is uncertain. The sample in question was peripheral blood, obtained on day 0 of AZD1222 vaccination. The CDR3 region has the DNA TGTGCCAGAAGTCACCCCCGGACAGGGGTAGGCTCTGGGGCCAACGTCCTGACTTTC. Protein sequence: CARSHPRTGVGSGANVLTF.